This entry lists 5 T cell receptor beta chains sequenced from one sample in a study of T-cell memory formation after mild COVID-19. TCRdb re-analysed the 5' RACE reads in MiXCR, keeping a single row per CDR3 protein. The sample lists some 310,000 distinct CDR3 sequences, 20% to 25% occurring once. Specimen: PBMCs or a T cell subset sorted from them (not recorded which). The receptor set was obtained from a man aged 18 to 35 who had mild COVID-19 (a few samples of this study predate the infection). Cell type and time point are not known.

Ten or more counts support this clonotype. This chain connects TRBV5-6 to TRBJ2-3, with a possible D match to TRBD1 (5 bases). The length of the CDR3 is 15 residues. V was trimmed by 1 base and J by 1 base, leaving 10 bases between them. CDR1 SGHDT and CDR2 YYEEEE come from the germline V gene. CDR3: CASSLQGLGTDTQYF. The CDR3 DNA follows: TGTGCCAGCAGCTTGCAGGGTCTCGGCACAGATACGCAGTATTTT. Looking up the rest from reference TRBV5-6 and TRBJ2-3 gives the full variable domain: DAGVTQSPTHLIKTRGQQVTLRCSPKSGHDTVSWYQQALGQGPQFIFQYYEEEERQRGNFPDRFSGHQFPNYSSELNVNALLLGDSALYLCASSLQGLGTDTQYFGPGTRLTVL.

The chain links TRBV12-3 or TRBV12-4 to TRBJ2-1; 8 bases are a match to TRBD2. The CDR3 runs to 15 residues. V lost 5 bases to trimming and J lost 7 bases; unmatched junction nucleotides: 10. The CDR3 loop reads CASSPSGGGSNEQFF. CDR3 nucleotides: TGTGCCAGCAGTCCAAGCGGGGGAGGTTCTAATGAGCAGTTCTTC.

V gene TRBV6-2 or TRBV6-3 combines with J gene TRBJ1-1; no reliable D call. V dropped 4 bases and J dropped 4 bases, with 16 bases sitting between them. The CDR3 contains 15 residues. Per the germline V gene, CDR1 is MNHEY and CDR2 is SVGEGT. CDR3: CASSLMETAFTEAFF. DNA for the CDR3: TGTGCCAGCAGTTTAATGGAAACAGCCTTCACTGAAGCTTTCTTT.

The rearrangement links TRBV20-1 to TRBJ1-4; D unresolved. There are 13 residues in the CDR3. Germline CDR1 and CDR2: DFQATT and SNEGSKA (reference sequence). Deletions cut 3 bases from V and 8 bases from J, with 13 bases between. CDR3 nucleotide sequence: TGCAGTGCTAGGAGGCAACCTCGGGAAAAACTGTTTTTT. Residues: CSARRQPREKLFF.

The V gene is TRBV6-2 or TRBV6-3, the J gene TRBJ1-2; D is ambiguous. Germline V gene sequence: CDR1 MNHEY, CDR2 SVGEGT. V was cut by 2 bases and J by 7 bases, with 8 bases left in between. The CDR3 extends over 12 amino acids. DNA for the CDR3: TGTGCCAGCAGTTACCCCCAGACTGGCTACACCTTC. Translation: CASSYPQTGYTF.